This TCR beta chain is from a study of post-analysis software for immune sequencing data. At the level of the study: Relapsing-remitting, secondary progressive and progressive-relapsing forms made up the multiple sclerosis disease courses.

Worth noting for this clonotype: Antigen: not known.

Prepared TCR beta cDNA libraries contained unique molecular identifiers. TCRdb re-derived calls from the PCR reads in MiXCR, one entry per CDR3 protein. This sample yields about 770,000 distinct CDR3 sequences, of which roughly 46% are seen a single time; 4.9% belongs to the top ten. General study points: Diversity measured as normalized Chao1 was significantly lower in multiple sclerosis patients than in controls. There were five TRBV segments more frequent in patients than controls, and TRBV5-6, TRBV5-1 and TRBV20-1 were among them. Samples from a shared batch, those prepared together, strongly co-clustered by F measure.

Germline loops: CDR1 DFQATT, CDR2 SNEGSKA (reference sequence). The CDR3 consists of 14 residues. V lost 0 bases and J 8 bases, leaving 14 bases between the germline ends. The TCR comes from a girl between 5 and 17 years old with multiple sclerosis. The sequenced material came from blood. The V and J genes are TRBV20-1 and TRBJ2-1, with a weak D call TRBD2 (6 bases). Here the CDR3 reads CSARDLRERYEQFF. The CDR3 nucleotides read TGCAGTGCTAGAGATCTTCGGGAGAGGTATGAGCAGTTCTTC.